This TCR beta chain emerged from a study of T cell changes during pregnancy in multiple sclerosis. The CDR3 loop spans 13 amino acids. The germline V gene encodes CDR1 SQVTM and CDR2 ANQGSEA. V was clipped by 7 bases and J by 6 bases; unmatched bases: 11. Sequencing used immunoSEQ multiplex PCR; TCRdb keeps in-frame clones, though not all of them. The repertoire holds about 40,000 clones, with around 91% as singletons. This sample comprised CD4+ T cells from peripheral blood mononuclear cells, obtained before pregnancy. The sequence derives from a female donor with multiple sclerosis, enrolled in a pregnancy study. The chain couples TRBV29-1 to TRBJ1-1, with 7 bases that match TRBD1. The CDR3 is CSAYRGGSAEAFF. CDR3 in DNA: TGCAGCGCGTACAGGGGTGGGAGTGCTGAAGCTTTCTTT.